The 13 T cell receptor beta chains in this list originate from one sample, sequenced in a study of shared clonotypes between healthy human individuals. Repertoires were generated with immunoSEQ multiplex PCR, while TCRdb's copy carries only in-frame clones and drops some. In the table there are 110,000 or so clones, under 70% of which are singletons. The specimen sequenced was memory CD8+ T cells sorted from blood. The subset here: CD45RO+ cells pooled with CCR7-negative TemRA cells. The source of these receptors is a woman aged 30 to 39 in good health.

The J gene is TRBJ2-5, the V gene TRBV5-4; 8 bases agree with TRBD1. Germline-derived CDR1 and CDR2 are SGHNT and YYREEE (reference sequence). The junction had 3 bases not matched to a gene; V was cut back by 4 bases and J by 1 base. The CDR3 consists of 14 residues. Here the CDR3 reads CASSHGTGQETQYF. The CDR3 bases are TGTGCCAGCAGCCACGGGACAGGCCAAGAGACCCAGTACTTC.

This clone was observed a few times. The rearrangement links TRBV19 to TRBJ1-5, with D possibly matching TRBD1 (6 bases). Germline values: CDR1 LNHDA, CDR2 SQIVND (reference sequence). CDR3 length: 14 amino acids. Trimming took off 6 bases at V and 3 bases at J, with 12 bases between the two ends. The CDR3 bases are TGTGCCAGTAGGGGGACACTCACCAATCAGCCCCAGCATTTT. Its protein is CASRGTLTNQPQHF.

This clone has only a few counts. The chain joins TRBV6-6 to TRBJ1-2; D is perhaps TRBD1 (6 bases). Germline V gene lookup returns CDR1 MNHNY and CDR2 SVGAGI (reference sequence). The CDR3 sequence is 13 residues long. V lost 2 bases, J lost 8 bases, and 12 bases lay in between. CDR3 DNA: TGTGCCAGCAGTTACGGGACACCGTGGGGCTACACCTTC. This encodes CASSYGTPWGYTF.

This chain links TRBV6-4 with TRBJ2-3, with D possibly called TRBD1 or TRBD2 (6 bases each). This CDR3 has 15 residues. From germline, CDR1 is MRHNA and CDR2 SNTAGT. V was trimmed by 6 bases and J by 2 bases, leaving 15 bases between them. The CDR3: CASSPGGTSTDTQYF. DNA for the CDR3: TGTGCCAGCAGCCCCGGCGGGACATCCACAGATACGCAGTATTTT.

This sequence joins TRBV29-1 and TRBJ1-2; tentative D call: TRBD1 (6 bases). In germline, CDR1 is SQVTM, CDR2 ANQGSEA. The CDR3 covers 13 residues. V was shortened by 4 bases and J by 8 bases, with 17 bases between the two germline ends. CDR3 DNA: TGCAGCGTTGGTTACACGACAGGTGACGGCTACACCTTC. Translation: CSVGYTTGDGYTF.

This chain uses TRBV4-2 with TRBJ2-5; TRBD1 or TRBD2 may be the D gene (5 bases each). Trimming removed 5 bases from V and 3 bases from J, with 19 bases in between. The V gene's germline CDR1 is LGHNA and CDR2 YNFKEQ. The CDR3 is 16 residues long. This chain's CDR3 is CASSTLTGTTKETQYF. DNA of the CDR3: TGTGCCAGCAGCACTCTTACCGGGACGACGAAAGAGACCCAGTACTTC.

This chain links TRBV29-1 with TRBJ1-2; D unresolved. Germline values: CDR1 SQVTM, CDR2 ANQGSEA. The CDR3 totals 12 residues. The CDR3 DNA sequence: TGCAGACATCACACAGAAAACTATGGCTACACCTTC. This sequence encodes CRHHTENYGYTF.

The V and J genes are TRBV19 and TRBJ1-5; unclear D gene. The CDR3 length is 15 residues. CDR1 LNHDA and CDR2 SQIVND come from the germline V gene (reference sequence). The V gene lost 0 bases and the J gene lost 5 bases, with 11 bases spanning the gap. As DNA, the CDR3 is TGTGCCAGTAGTATAGAGGGAAGGATCCATCAGCCCCAGCATTTT. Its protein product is CASSIEGRIHQPQHF. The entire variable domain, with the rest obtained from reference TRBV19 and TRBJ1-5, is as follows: DGGITQSPKYLFRKEGQNVTLSCEQNLNHDAMYWYRQDPGQGLRLIYYSQIVNDFQKGDIAEGYSVSREKKESFPLTVTSAQKNPTAFYLCASSIEGRIHQPQHFGDGTRLSIL.

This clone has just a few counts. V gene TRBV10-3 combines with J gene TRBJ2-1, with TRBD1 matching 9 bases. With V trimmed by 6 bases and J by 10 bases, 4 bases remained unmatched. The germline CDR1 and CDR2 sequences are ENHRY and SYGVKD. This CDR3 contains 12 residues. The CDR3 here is CAISTGGGEQFF. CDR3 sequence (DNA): TGTGCCATCAGCACAGGGGGCGGCGAGCAGTTCTTC.

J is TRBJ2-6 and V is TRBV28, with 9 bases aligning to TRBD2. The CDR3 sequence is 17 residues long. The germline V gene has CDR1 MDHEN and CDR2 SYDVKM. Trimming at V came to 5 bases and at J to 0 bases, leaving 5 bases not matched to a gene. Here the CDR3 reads CASSHSGSSSGANVLTF. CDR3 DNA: TGTGCCAGCAGTCATAGCGGGAGCAGCTCTGGGGCCAACGTCCTGACTTTC.

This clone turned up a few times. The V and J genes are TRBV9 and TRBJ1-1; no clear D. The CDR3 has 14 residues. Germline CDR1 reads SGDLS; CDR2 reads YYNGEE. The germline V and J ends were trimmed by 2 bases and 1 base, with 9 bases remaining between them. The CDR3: CASSVGYANTEAFF. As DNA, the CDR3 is TGTGCCAGCAGCGTTGGGTACGCGAACACTGAAGCTTTCTTT.

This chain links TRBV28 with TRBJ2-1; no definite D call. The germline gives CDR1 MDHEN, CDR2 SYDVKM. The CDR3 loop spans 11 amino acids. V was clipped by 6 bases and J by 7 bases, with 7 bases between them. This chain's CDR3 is CASSQINEQFF. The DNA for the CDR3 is TGTGCCAGCAGCCAAATAAATGAGCAGTTCTTC.

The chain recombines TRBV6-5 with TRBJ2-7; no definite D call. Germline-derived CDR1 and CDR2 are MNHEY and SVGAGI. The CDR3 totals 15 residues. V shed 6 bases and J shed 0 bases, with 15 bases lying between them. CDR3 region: CASRDLTASSYEQYF. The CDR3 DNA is TGTGCCAGCAGAGACCTCACGGCAAGCTCCTACGAGCAGTACTTC.